The clone carrying this T cell receptor beta chain was seen at least ten times. What it recognizes is unknown. One end of the junction varies from germline; a read error may be responsible. This entry belongs to a study of CD8 T cells in ankylosing spondylitis. The study, taken as a whole, reports: Some motif variants were previously reported in reactive arthritis synovial fluid and blood. Ankylosing spondylitis blood appeared to be characterized by a TCR beta motif of roughly eight highly homologous variants.

TCRdb independently ran MiXCR on the 5' RACE reads; one entry per CDR3 protein. The profile shows 250,000 or so distinct CDR3 sequences, more than 20% of them singletons. Germline CDR1 and CDR2: DFQATT and SNEGSKA (reference sequence). This CDR3 comprises 14 residues. This TCR was recovered from a male donor with ankylosing spondylitis or in good health (not recorded which). The sequencing input was blood, either unsorted or a sorted T cell fraction (not recorded which). The genes are TRBV20-1 and TRBJ2-7, with D possibly being TRBD2 (6 bases). The DNA of the CDR3 is TGCAGTGCTAGAGAGCCGGGACTCTCCAACGAGCAGTACTTC. This codes for CSAREPGLSNEQYF.